A single sample gave rise to the 25 T cell receptor beta chains below, sequenced in a study of CD8+CD57+ T cells in acquired aplastic anemia. TCR beta VDJ and CDR3 profiling used genomic DNA as template. TCRdb reprocessed the reads with MiXCR, giving one entry per CDR3 protein. In the table there are over 150,000 distinct CDR3 sequences, 63% of which are singletons. The patients chosen for sequencing had shown expansion of CD8+CD57+ cells (detected by flow cytometry). Sequencing was performed on sorted CD4+, CD8+, or CD8+CD57+ T cells (not recorded which) from PBMCs. The receptors shown here come from a human donor with aplastic anemia.

V usage is TRBV7-7 and J usage is TRBJ2-1; 8 nucleotides align to TRBD1. Per germline, CDR1 SSHAT and CDR2 FNYEAQ (reference sequence). This CDR3 comprises 14 residues. V was pared by 6 bases and J by 9 bases, with 10 bases of the junction left unmatched. The CDR3 spells CASRSVQGAGEQFF. The CDR3 coding sequence is TGTGCCAGCAGGTCGGTCCAGGGGGCGGGTGAGCAGTTCTTC.

With regard to this clonotype: In this CDR3 the conserved last residue, phenylalanine or tryptophan, is missing, so a read error is likely. For the CDR3, the DNA is TGTGCCAGCAGCGAGGGACTAGGGTACGAGCAGTACTCC. It is translated as CASSEGLGYEQYS. The chain is built from TRBV9 and TRBJ2-7, with 8 bases identical to TRBD2. Germline V CDR1 and CDR2: SGDLS, YYNGEE. The CDR3 is made up of 13 amino acids. V dropped 3 bases and J dropped 4; count of bases not matched to a gene: 3.

In its sample, this clonotype was seen a few times. V and J are TRBV20-1 and TRBJ1-1; D may be TRBD1 (6 bases). The CDR3 spans 12 residues. Germline V CDR1 and CDR2: DFQATT, SNEGSKA (reference sequence). V lost 3 bases and J 5 bases, leaving 10 bases between the germline ends. The CDR3 nucleotides read TGCAGTGCTAGGACGGGGGCTACTGAAGCTTTCTTT. It is translated as CSARTGATEAFF.

This rearrangement joins TRBV25-1 to TRBJ2-7; TRBD2 agrees at 7 bases. The V segment lost 2 bases and the J segment 1 base; nucleotides outside the gene matches: 8. The germline V gene encodes CDR1 MGHDK and CDR2 SYGVNS. CDR3 length equals 16 residues. In DNA, the CDR3 is TGTGCCAGCAGTGAAGCCGGGCAGCGGGGTTCCTACGAGCAGTACTTC. It yields the protein CASSEAGQRGSYEQYF.

The chain links TRBV9 to TRBJ1-5; D is undetermined. CDR1 SGDLS and CDR2 YYNGEE come from the germline V gene. Trimming shortened V by 0 bases and J by 2 bases, and 12 bases separated the two germline ends. The CDR3 is 16 amino acids. The CDR3 DNA sequence: TGTGCCAGCAGCGTAGATCCCCCTCCATGCAATCAGCCCCAGCATTTT. This sequence encodes CASSVDPPPCNQPQHF.

This clonotype was seen more than once but under ten times. The gene calls are TRBV2 and TRBJ1-2, with D perhaps matching TRBD1 (6 bases). Trimming removed 1 base from V and 5 bases from J, with 8 bases in between. Germline values: CDR1 SNHLY, CDR2 FYNNEI. The CDR3 is made up of 13 amino acids. CDR3 sequence reads: CASSEEGGYGYTF. CDR3 nucleotides: TGTGCCAGCAGTGAAGAAGGGGGTTATGGCTACACCTTC.

The genes are TRBV7-3 and TRBJ1-2, with 9 bases that match TRBD1. The V and J ends lost 5 bases and 5 bases, in that order; junction bases with no gene match: 12. This CDR3 spans 16 amino acids. Germline loops: CDR1 SGHTA, CDR2 FQGTGA. DNA for the CDR3: TGTGCCAGCAGCGGACCAGGGACAGGGAGGACATATGGCTACACCTTC. As protein: CASSGPGTGRTYGYTF.

The genes are TRBV19 and TRBJ2-1; D is unclear. V lost 2 bases, J lost 11 bases, and 10 bases lay in between. Looked up from germline, CDR1 is LNHDA and CDR2 is SQIVND (reference sequence). The CDR3 spans 12 residues. The CDR3 region has the DNA TGTGCCAGTAGTATAACTCGGGCGAAGCAGTTCTTC. This gives the protein CASSITRAKQFF.

V gene TRBV12-3 or TRBV12-4 combines with J gene TRBJ1-1; unclear D gene. The CDR3 spans 14 residues. With 5 bases removed from V and 1 base from J, the gap between germline ends came to 11 bases. The CDR3 DNA sequence: TGTGCCAGCAGTCCATTGGCGGGGAACACTGAAGCTTTCTTT. Translated: CASSPLAGNTEAFF.

V gene TRBV2 combines with J gene TRBJ2-1; D unclear. Trimming left V 5 bases short and J 4 bases short, with 9 bases between. Germline CDR1 and CDR2: SNHLY and FYNNEI. This CDR3 has 13 amino acids. The DNA of the CDR3 is TGTGCCAGCAGTAGACCGGGTTACAATGAGCAGTTCTTC. This translates into CASSRPGYNEQFF.

The V call is TRBV20-1, the J call TRBJ2-7; 7 bases match TRBD2. Trimming removed 1 base from V and 3 bases from J; junction bases left unmatched: 12. From germline, CDR1 is DFQATT and CDR2 SNEGSKA (reference sequence). This CDR3 has 16 residues. The CDR3 bases are TGCAGTGCTAGAGCGCTCCGGGCTAGCGGACTCTACGAGCAGTACTTC. Translation: CSARALRASGLYEQYF.

This clonotype was counted many times. V is TRBV4-1 and J is TRBJ1-1; D is ambiguous. Germline V lookup: CDR1 MGHRA, CDR2 YSYEKL. This CDR3 has 14 residues. Trimming left V 4 bases short and J 1 base short, with 10 bases between. The chain's CDR3 is CASSPGEENTEAFF. In DNA, the CDR3 is TGCGCCAGCAGCCCCGGCGAAGAGAACACTGAAGCTTTCTTT.

This chain uses TRBV2 with TRBJ2-7, with TRBD1 matching over 7 bases. The CDR3 runs 13 residues. With 6 bases clipped from V and 1 base from J, the junction kept 3 bases outside the gene matches. CDR1 and CDR2 (germline): SNHLY, FYNNEI. CDR3 in amino acids: CASSPDRSYEQYF. The DNA of the CDR3 is TGTGCCAGCAGCCCGGACAGGTCCTACGAGCAGTACTTC.

This clonotype was detected only once. This rearrangement joins TRBV7-6 to TRBJ1-2; TRBD1 matches at 8 bases. The V and J ends lost 6 bases and 7 bases, in that order; junction bases with no gene match: 7. Germline-derived CDR1 and CDR2 are SGHVS and FNYEAQ. This CDR3 is built from 13 residues. The CDR3 DNA reads as TGTGCCAGCAGTCTTGGACAGGGAAGTGGCTACACCTTC. Translating gives CASSLGQGSGYTF.

The chain has TRBV5-1 and TRBJ1-5; D may be TRBD1 (5 bases). The CDR3 contains 14 residues. Germline V gene lookup returns CDR1 SGHRS and CDR2 YFSETQ. Trimming took off 0 bases at V and 4 bases at J, with 8 bases between the two ends. For the CDR3, the DNA is TGCGCCAGCAGCTTGGGGGGGGAAAATCAGCCCCAGCATTTT. This gives the protein CASSLGGENQPQHF. Together with reference TRBV5-1 and TRBJ1-5, the CDR3 gives the full variable domain: KAGVTQTPRYLIKTRGQQVTLSCSPISGHRSVSWYQQTPGQGLQFLFEYFSETQRNKGNFPGRFSGRQFSNSRSEMNVSTLELGDSALYLCASSLGGENQPQHFGDGTRLSIL.

This chain links TRBV12-3 or TRBV12-4 with TRBJ2-3; maybe TRBD1 (5 bases). V lost 3 bases and J lost 4, with 8 bases in between. The CDR3 spans 13 residues. The CDR3 DNA reads as TGTGCCAGCAGTTTGAGCAGGGCAGATACGCAGTATTTT. It is translated as CASSLSRADTQYF.

V is TRBV7-9 and J is TRBJ2-1; TRBD2 matches at 10 bases. Germline V lookup: CDR1 SEHNR, CDR2 FQNEAQ (reference sequence). V shed 6 bases, J shed 3 bases, and the junction held 14 bases outside the gene matches. This CDR3 has 18 residues. CDR3 nucleotide sequence: TGTGCCAGCAGATTGGGACTAGCGACACGGAATGGCTACAATGAGCAGTTCTTC. It yields the protein CASRLGLATRNGYNEQFF. The variable domain in full, completed from reference TRBV7-9 and TRBJ2-1, reads DTGVSQNPRHKITKRGQNVTFRCDPISEHNRLYWYRQTLGQGPEFLTYFQNEAQLEKSRLLSDRFSAERPKGSFSTLEIQRTEQGDSAMYLCASRLGLATRNGYNEQFFGPGTRLTVL.

Many counts were recorded for this clonotype. V and J are TRBV5-8 and TRBJ2-7; TRBD1 matches at 7 bases. CDR1 and CDR2 (germline): SGHTS, YDEGEE. V shed 2 bases and J 3 bases; nucleotides not matched to a gene: 5. This CDR3 has 14 amino acids. The CDR3 DNA reads as TGTGCCAGCAGCTTCACAGGGGAATACTACGAGCAGTACTTC. Protein sequence: CASSFTGEYYEQYF.

The rearrangement links TRBV5-1 to TRBJ2-7; no reliable D call. Germline V lookup: CDR1 SGHRS, CDR2 YFSETQ. The CDR3 contains 13 residues. Trimming pared 4 bases from V and 3 bases from J, leaving 11 bases between. The CDR3 DNA follows: TGCGCCAGCAGCCCAACTTCTCTCTACGAGCAGTACTTC. This sequence encodes CASSPTSLYEQYF.

The gene calls are TRBV9 and TRBJ2-1, with a tentative D call TRBD2 (6 bases). Trimming removed 0 bases from V and 4 bases from J, with 8 bases in between. CDR1 is SGDLS, CDR2 YYNGEE, per germline. This CDR3 contains 14 residues. In DNA form, the CDR3 reads TGTGCCAGCAGCGTAGTAGGGACTTACAATGAGCAGTTCTTC. This sequence encodes CASSVVGTYNEQFF.

The chain recombines TRBV20-1 with TRBJ2-7; D not certain. Trimming pared 3 bases from V and 2 bases from J, leaving 8 bases between. Germline V gene data show CDR1 as DFQATT and CDR2 as SNEGSKA (reference sequence). CDR3 length equals 12 residues. The CDR3 DNA sequence: TGCAGTGCTAGTGACGCCACCTACGAGCAGTACTTC. Translating gives CSASDATYEQYF.

Note on this clonotype: A much larger clone differs from this one at a single base, so this may be a read error. Lacking the conserved final phenylalanine or tryptophan, this CDR3 likely reflects a read error. V usage is TRBV14 and J usage is TRBJ1-3; no reliable D call. CDR1 is SGHDN and CDR2 is FVKESK in the germline V gene. The CDR3 extends over 15 amino acids. V was shortened by 4 bases and J by 0 bases, with 10 bases between the two germline ends. In nucleotides, the CDR3 is TGTGCCAGCAGCCCTGATAGGAGCTCTGGAAACACCATATATCTT. Protein: CASSPDRSSGNTIYL.

This clonotype was seen a few times. This rearrangement joins TRBV7-9 to TRBJ2-3; 9 positions match TRBD1. With V trimmed by 1 base and J by 4 bases, 9 bases remained unmatched. CDR3 length: 17 amino acids. From germline, CDR1 is SEHNR and CDR2 FQNEAQ (reference sequence). The CDR3 protein is CASSLGPGTGFADTQYF. CDR3 nucleotides: TGTGCCAGCAGCTTAGGTCCCGGGACAGGGTTTGCAGATACGCAGTATTTT.

This clonotype has a count of ten or more. CDR3 region: CASSRGLLAREQYF. As DNA, the CDR3 is TGTGCCAGCAGCCGGGGACTATTAGCGAGGGAGCAGTACTTC. This chain links TRBV27 with TRBJ2-7; 7 positions match TRBD2. Trimming cost V 6 bases and J 7 bases; bases outside gene matches: 12. Germline V gives CDR1 MNHEY, CDR2 SMNVEV (reference sequence). This CDR3 is 14 amino acids long.

The CDR3 DNA reads TGTGCCAGCAGCCCGGGGGGCACCGAGCAGTTCTTC. Residues: CASSPGGTEQFF. The chain is built from TRBV7-3 and TRBJ2-1; D may be TRBD2 (7 bases). Trimming removed 5 bases from V and 10 bases from J, with 12 bases in between. This CDR3 comprises 12 residues. Germline lookup yields CDR1 SGHTA and CDR2 FQGTGA.